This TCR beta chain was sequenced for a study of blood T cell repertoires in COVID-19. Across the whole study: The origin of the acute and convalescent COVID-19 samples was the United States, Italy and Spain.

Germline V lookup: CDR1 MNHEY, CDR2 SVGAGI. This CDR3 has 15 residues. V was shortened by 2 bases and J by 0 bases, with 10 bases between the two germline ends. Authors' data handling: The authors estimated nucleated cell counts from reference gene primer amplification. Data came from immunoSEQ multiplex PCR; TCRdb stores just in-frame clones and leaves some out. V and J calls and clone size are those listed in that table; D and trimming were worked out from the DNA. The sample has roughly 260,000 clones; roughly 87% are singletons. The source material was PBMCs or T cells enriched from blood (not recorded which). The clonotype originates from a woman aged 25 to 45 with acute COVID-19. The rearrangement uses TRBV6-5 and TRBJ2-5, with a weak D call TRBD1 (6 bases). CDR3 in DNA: TGTGCCAGCAGTTACCAACAGGGTAACCAAGAGACCCAGTACTTC. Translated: CASSYQQGNQETQYF.